The clone carrying this TCR beta chain was seen at least ten times. The antigen remains unidentified. The length of the CDR3 is 15 residues. V lost 2 bases to trimming and J lost 0 bases, with 11 bases between them. CDR1 and CDR2 from the germline V gene are MDHEN and SYDVKM. The sample is drawn from a study of T cell repertoires in cytomegalovirus infection. Whole-study findings and limits: The ex vivo response showed dominance by HLA-C-restricted CMV-specific TCR beta clonotypes.

TCRdb passed the reads through MiXCR, listing each CDR3 protein once. Seen here are roughly 230,000 distinct CDR3 sequences, approximately 13% observed once, and the top ten hold 1.6%. The chain employs TRBV28 and TRBJ2-7, with a possible D match to TRBD2 (5 bases). Sequenced material: PBMCs. The sequence derives from a human donor in good health (CMV status not recorded). Some clones in this sample may be carry-over from other donors' samples. The CDR3 is CASSLGGSRSYEQYF. The DNA for the CDR3 is TGTGCCAGCAGTTTAGGTGGGAGCCGCTCCTACGAGCAGTACTTC. The variable domain in full, completed from reference TRBV28 and TRBJ2-7, reads DVKVTQSSRYLVKRTGEKVFLECVQDMDHENMFWYRQDPGLGLRLIYFSYDVKMKEKGDIPEGYSVSREKKERFSLILESASTNQTSMYLCASSLGGSRSYEQYFGPGTRLTVT.